This T cell receptor beta chain came from a study of a mutant IDH1 vaccine in newly diagnosed glioma. For this clone: No antigen is known for it.

Assay: immunoSEQ multiplex PCR; the TCRdb copy retains only in-frame clones and omits some. The repertoire holds tens of thousands of clones, with roughly 82% as singletons. The CDR3 has 16 amino acids. Germline assignment: CDR1 KGHSH and CDR2 LQKENI. V was trimmed by 4 bases and J by 7 bases, leaving 22 bases between them. Findings of the study overall: Top peripheral T cell clonotype shifts appeared unrelated to pseudoprogression.

Indicated time point: week 47, end of study. Vaccine doses each comprised 300 ug of mutant IDH1 20-mer peptide, with topical imiquimod. The chain employs TRBV18 and TRBJ1-2; D gene ambiguous. The sequence was collected from a man aged 18 to 30 with glioma. Some clones in this sample may be carry-over from other donors' samples. Sequencing used PBMCs, obtained from a glioma patient whose treatment included an IDH1 peptide vaccine. In DNA, the CDR3 is TGTGCCAGCTCACTGACTCTCAGGAACCTTGCTGGTGGCTACACCTTC. Translation: CASSLTLRNLAGGYTF.